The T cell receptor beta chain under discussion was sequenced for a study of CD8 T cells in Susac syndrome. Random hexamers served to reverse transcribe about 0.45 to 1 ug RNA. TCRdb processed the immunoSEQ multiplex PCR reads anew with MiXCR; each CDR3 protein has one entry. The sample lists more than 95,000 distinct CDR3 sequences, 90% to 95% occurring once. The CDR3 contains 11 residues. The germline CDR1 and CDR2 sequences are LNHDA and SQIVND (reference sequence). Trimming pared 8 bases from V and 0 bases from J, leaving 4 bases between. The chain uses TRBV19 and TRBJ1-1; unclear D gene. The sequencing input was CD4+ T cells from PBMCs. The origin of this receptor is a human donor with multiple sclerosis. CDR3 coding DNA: TGTGCCAGTGCAATGAACACTGAAGCTTTCTTT. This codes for CASAMNTEAFF.